This T cell receptor (beta chain) was recorded in a study of STAT5B mutations in CD4+ large granular lymphocyte leukemia. Some clones are missing from TCRdb's copy, which holds only in-frame ones; the method was immunoSEQ multiplex PCR. The sample holds 40,000 to 55,000 clones, about 80% seen once. This CDR3 has 17 amino acids. Per germline, CDR1 SGDLS and CDR2 YYNGEE. V lost 0 bases and J 1 base, leaving 15 bases between the germline ends. As for this clone: Its matching antigen is unknown.

Study conclusions and caveats: CD4-sorted patient repertoires seemed more clonal than healthy CD4+ repertoires.

This sequence joins TRBV9 and TRBJ2-3, with D tentatively TRBD2 (6 bases). The source material was CD4+ T cells from blood buffy coats. The receptor was isolated from a human donor in good health. This CDR3 is CASSVGRGKGGTDTQYF. In DNA, the CDR3 is TGTGCCAGCAGCGTAGGACGGGGGAAGGGTGGCACAGATACGCAGTATTTT.